The source of this T cell receptor (beta chain) is a study of cytomegalovirus exposure and HLA in healthy donors. Overall study results and limits: In a later analysis, HLA-C alleles had the fewest associated TCRs, DRB1 alleles the most. Reportedly, HLA-A and HLA-B alleles of most subjects were accurately predicted from TCR beta. A list of approximately 150 TCR beta chains associated with cytomegalovirus was given.

PCR employed 60 Vbeta and 13 Jbeta primers. Assay: immunoSEQ multiplex PCR; the TCRdb copy retains only in-frame clones and omits some. The repertoire consists of some 150,000 clones, with more than 60% occurring once and the leading ten covering roughly 2.5%. Points on this clone: What it recognizes is unknown.

The CDR3 runs 15 residues. The germline CDR1 and CDR2 sequences are SGHRS and YFSETQ. J lost 7 bases, V lost 0 bases, and 3 bases had no gene match. The TCR was taken from a human donor in good health. Sequencing input: PBMCs. The rearrangement links TRBV5-1 to TRBJ1-6; 8 positions agree with TRBD1. The CDR3 nucleotides read TGCGCCAGCAGCTTGGCGGACAGGGCAAATTCACCCCTCCACTTT. This codes for CASSLADRANSPLHF. Supplemented by reference TRBV5-1 and TRBJ1-6, the full variable domain reads KAGVTQTPRYLIKTRGQQVTLSCSPISGHRSVSWYQQTPGQGLQFLFEYFSETQRNKGNFPGRFSGRQFSNSRSEMNVSTLELGDSALYLCASSLADRANSPLHFGNGTRLTVT.